This T cell receptor beta chain is drawn from a study of identical twins. Overall study findings and caveats: Conclusions relied on cross-sectional statistical analysis, not following the same donors. Possibly, invariant MAIT and iNKT cells partly confounded zero-insertion analyses. Fewer insertions characterized abundant cord blood beta clonotypes, whereas memory repertoires showed none.

This CDR3 is built from 11 residues. CDR1 is MNHEY and CDR2 is SMNVEV in the germline V gene (reference sequence). V was clipped by 4 bases and J by 12 bases, with 13 bases between them. This clonotype has just a few counts. No antigen is known for it. Carrying unique molecular identifiers, the cDNA also gained a universal primer site through template switching. TCRdb ran MiXCR on the 5' RACE reads and lists one entry per CDR3 protein. This sample has 420,000 or so distinct CDR3 sequences; roughly 18% occur once, and the top ten carry more than 10%. This chain connects TRBV27 to TRBJ2-7, with D possibly being TRBD1 (5 bases). This clonotype was obtained from a man aged 50 to 59 in good health. Sequenced input: naive T cells sorted from blood. The CDR3 sequence is CASSSQVTTYF. CDR3 sequence (DNA): TGTGCCAGCAGTTCACAGGTAACAACGTACTTC.